Below, 32 T cell receptor beta chains from the same sample are listed, as sequenced in a study of blood T cell repertoires in COVID-19. Here immunoSEQ multiplex PCR was the method, and the copy in TCRdb shows in-frame clones only, minus some. The sample consists of about 330,000 clones, around 87% of them appearing once. The sample was PBMCs or T cells enriched from blood (not recorded which). Every receptor here comes from a woman in her 30s who had recovered from COVID-19.

For this clone: At the DNA level, this CDR3 is encoded by other sequences in the same sample as well. This chain links TRBV9 with TRBJ1-1; D ambiguous. Germline loops: CDR1 SGDLS, CDR2 YYNGEE. This CDR3 spans 14 amino acids. V was trimmed by 2 bases and J by 0 bases, leaving 8 bases between them. CDR3 sequence reads: CASSVGLMNTEAFF. Here the CDR3 DNA reads TGTGCCAGCAGCGTCGGACTGATGAACACTGAAGCTTTCTTT.

This clone has only one observation. CDR3 residues: CASNDGGWRENEKLFF. CDR3 nucleotide sequence: TGTGCCAGCAATGATGGGGGGTGGAGGGAAAATGAAAAACTGTTTTTT. This chain links TRBV21-1 with TRBJ1-4. TRBV21-1 is listed as a pseudogene. The length of the CDR3 is 16 residues.

The chain links TRBV9 to TRBJ2-3; D is possibly TRBD2 (6 bases). The CDR3 is made up of 15 amino acids. V shed 7 bases and J shed 6 bases, with 21 bases lying between them. The V gene's germline CDR1 is SGDLS and CDR2 YYNGEE. CDR3 residues: CASLWRARRGDTQYF. CDR3 nucleotide sequence: TGTGCCAGCTTGTGGAGGGCCCGCAGAGGGGATACGCAGTATTTT. Full variable domain (rest looked up from reference TRBV9 and TRBJ2-3): DSGVTQTPKHLITATGQRVTLRCSPRSGDLSVYWYQQSLDQGLQFLIQYYNGEERAKGNILERFSAQQFPDLHSELNLSSLELGDSALYFCASLWRARRGDTQYFGPGTRLTVL.

This chain connects TRBV25-1 to TRBJ1-2; D call uncertain. This CDR3 region has 14 residues. V was clipped by 0 bases and J by 3 bases, with 8 bases between them. CDR1 and CDR2 from the germline V gene are MGHDK and SYGVNS. The CDR3 DNA follows: TGTGCCAGCAGTGAATATGGCCAATACTATGGCTACACCTTC. Translating gives CASSEYGQYYGYTF.

This chain uses TRBV20-1 with TRBJ1-4; 7 positions agree with TRBD1. The CDR3 contains 16 residues. Germline lookup yields CDR1 DFQATT and CDR2 SNEGSKA (reference sequence). V trimming: 3 bases; J trimming: 0 bases; junction bases outside the gene matches: 7. CDR3 residues: CSASLSQGATNEKLFF. The CDR3 DNA reads TGCAGTGCTAGTCTTAGTCAGGGGGCAACTAATGAAAAACTGTTTTTT.

V gene TRBV10-2 combines with J gene TRBJ2-2; 11 positions agree with TRBD2. Germline CDR1 is WSHSY and CDR2 is SAAADI. This CDR3 spans 15 amino acids. The junction had 11 bases not matched to a gene; V was cut back by 9 bases and J by 8 bases. The DNA for the CDR3 is TGCGCCAGTTTGCCTAGCGGGGGGCCAGCGGGGGAGCTGTTTTTT. As protein: CASLPSGGPAGELFF.

The DNA for the CDR3 is TGTGCCAGCAGCCGCTTAGGAGAGGGTAACTATGGCTACACCTTC. Its protein is CASSRLGEGNYGYTF. V usage is TRBV4-2 and J usage is TRBJ1-2; D remains unclear. Between the trimmed V and J ends, which lost 4 bases and 1 base, there was a span of 13 bases. CDR1 and CDR2 from the germline V gene are LGHNA and YNFKEQ. CDR3 length: 15 residues.

V usage is TRBV29-1 and J usage is TRBJ1-2, with TRBD1 identical over 8 bases. V lost 7 bases and J lost 4; bases outside the gene matches: 8. The germline gives CDR1 SQVTM, CDR2 ANQGSEA. CDR3 length: 13 residues. The DNA for the CDR3 is TGCAGCGCCCGGGGGACAGGCGGCTATGGCTACACCTTC. Residues: CSARGTGGYGYTF.

This clone came up a few times. The chain couples TRBV6-4 to TRBJ1-1; D call uncertain. CDR3 length: 13 residues. CDR1 and CDR2 (germline): MRHNA, SNTAGT. V lost 6 bases and J lost 1, with 9 bases in between. CDR3 DNA: TGTGCCAGCAGACTACGGGAGAACACTGAAGCTTTCTTT. Its translation is CASRLRENTEAFF.

This clone was observed once. CDR3 in amino acids: CASSLGLGGGYEQYF. In DNA, the CDR3 is TGTGCCAGCAGCTTAGGTCTGGGCGGGGGGTACGAGCAGTACTTC. V and J are TRBV7-2 and TRBJ2-7; TRBD2 matches 8 bases. J lost 4 bases, V lost 1 base, and 6 bases had no gene match. The germline V gene has CDR1 SGHTA and CDR2 FQGNSA. The CDR3 totals 15 residues.

V gene TRBV6-5 combines with J gene TRBJ2-3, with 7 bases fitting TRBD1. The CDR3 sequence is 15 residues long. V trimming: 4 bases; J trimming: 0 bases; junction bases outside the gene matches: 4. Germline V lookup: CDR1 MNHEY, CDR2 SVGAGI. This CDR3 reads CASSFETGSTDTQYF. As DNA, the CDR3 is TGTGCCAGCAGTTTTGAGACAGGGAGCACAGATACGCAGTATTTT.

This chain joins TRBV18 and TRBJ2-3; the D is unclear. Germline CDR1 reads KGHSH; CDR2 reads LQKENI. The CDR3 covers 12 residues. Deletions cut 4 bases from V and 2 bases from J, with 4 bases between. The CDR3 is CASSRLTDTQYF. CDR3 coding DNA: TGTGCCAGCTCACGACTCACAGATACGCAGTATTTT.

The chain couples TRBV30 to TRBJ2-2; a weak D match, TRBD2 (5 bases). The CDR3 is 15 residues long. The germline V and J ends were trimmed by 0 bases and 1 base, with 9 bases remaining between them. CDR1 is GTSNPN and CDR2 is SVGIG in the germline V gene (reference sequence). The CDR3 loop reads CAWSVSDLNTGELFF. CDR3 in DNA: TGTGCCTGGAGTGTATCGGACTTGAACACCGGGGAGCTGTTTTTT.

The V gene is TRBV11-2, the J gene TRBJ1-4; 8 bases map to TRBD1. Per the germline V gene, CDR1 is SGHAT and CDR2 is FQNNGV. V lost 5 bases to trimming and J lost 4 bases; unmatched junction nucleotides: 6. This CDR3 is 15 amino acids long. The CDR3 sequence: CASSTWTGFNEKLFF. CDR3 sequence (DNA): TGTGCCAGCAGCACCTGGACAGGGTTTAATGAAAAACTGTTTTTT.

To note about this clone: This sample also contains other DNA sequences that code for the same CDR3. This chain uses TRBV11-2 with TRBJ2-1, with TRBD2 matching 13 bases. Per the germline V gene, CDR1 is SGHAT and CDR2 is FQNNGV. V lost 4 bases, J lost 7 bases, and 1 base stayed unmatched. The CDR3 runs to 14 residues. The CDR3 protein is CASSSGLAGNEQFF. The DNA for the CDR3 is TGTGCCAGCAGCTCGGGACTAGCGGGGAATGAGCAGTTCTTC.

The V and J genes are TRBV3-1 (or the pseudogene TRBV3-2) and TRBJ2-7; tentatively, D is TRBD2 (5 bases). CDR3 length: 13 amino acids. Germline V gene data show CDR1 as LGHDT and CDR2 as YNNKEL (reference sequence). Trimming removed 3 bases at V and 6 bases at J, with 12 bases between. The CDR3 sequence: CASSHGLASEQYF. DNA for the CDR3: TGTGCCAGCAGCCACGGGCTAGCCAGCGAGCAGTACTTC.

The chain joins TRBV5-4 to TRBJ2-5; D ambiguous. The CDR3 contains 12 residues. The germline CDR1 and CDR2 sequences are SGHNT and YYREEE (reference sequence). V lost 5 bases, J lost 4 bases, and 9 bases lay in between. CDR3 residues: CASSIKAETQYF. As DNA, the CDR3 is TGTGCCAGCAGTATTAAAGCAGAGACCCAGTACTTC.

The chain is built from TRBV5-6 and TRBJ1-2; D is unclear. Per the germline V gene, CDR1 is SGHDT and CDR2 is YYEEEE. The CDR3 has 14 residues. Trimming took off 3 bases at V and 8 bases at J, with 17 bases between the two ends. CDR3 sequence: CASSSTTLTLGYTF. In DNA, the CDR3 is TGTGCCAGCAGCTCCACTACTTTAACCCTAGGCTACACCTTC.

The V gene is TRBV27, the J gene TRBJ1-1; 9 nucleotides match TRBD1. Per germline, CDR1 MNHEY and CDR2 SMNVEV (reference sequence). The V and J ends lost 6 bases and 5 bases, in that order; junction bases with no gene match: 10. The CDR3 runs to 15 residues. The CDR3 region has the DNA TGTGCCAGCAGATCGATACAGGGGGCGTGGACTGAAGCTTTCTTT. It translates to CASRSIQGAWTEAFF.

The genes are TRBV18 and TRBJ1-6, with D unresolved. From germline, CDR1 is KGHSH and CDR2 LQKENI. The V and J ends lost 3 bases and 8 bases respectively, with 14 bases between them. This CDR3 region has 15 residues. CDR3 residues: CASSPTRGPDSPLHF. The DNA of the CDR3 is TGTGCCAGCTCACCGACCCGGGGTCCCGATTCACCCCTCCACTTT.

The V and J genes are TRBV19 and TRBJ1-2, with D tentatively TRBD1 (6 bases). This CDR3 contains 17 residues. CDR1 and CDR2 from the germline V gene are LNHDA and SQIVND (reference sequence). Trimming took off 5 bases at V and 1 base at J, with 20 bases between the two ends. The CDR3 reads CASSPQGGHTYNYGYTF. The CDR3 nucleotides read TGTGCCAGTAGTCCCCAAGGGGGACACACTTATAACTATGGCTACACCTTC.

The rearrangement uses TRBV6-5 and TRBJ2-7; TRBD2 is a possible D gene (6 bases). V shed 5 bases and J shed 0 bases, with 8 bases lying between them. Germline assignment: CDR1 MNHEY and CDR2 SVGAGI. The CDR3 has 13 residues. In nucleotides, the CDR3 is TGTGCCAGCAGTCGGGGGAGCTCCTACGAGCAGTACTTC. Protein product: CASSRGSSYEQYF.

The V gene is TRBV15, the J gene TRBJ1-1, with TRBD1 matching 8 bases. After removal of 4 bases from V and 4 bases from J, the junction contained 5 bases not matched to a gene. CDR1 and CDR2 (germline): LNHNV, YYDKDF (reference sequence). The CDR3 sequence is 14 residues long. This CDR3 is CATSIDRGFTEAFF. The CDR3 DNA follows: TGTGCCACCAGCATCGACAGGGGCTTCACTGAAGCTTTCTTT.

This clone has only one observation. The CDR3 nucleotides are TGTGCCACCTCATCTGGGGGCAGTGGGGCCAACGTCCTGACTTTC. This translates into CATSSGGSGANVLTF. The chain links TRBV24-1 to TRBJ2-6, with TRBD1 as a possible D gene (6 bases). CDR1 is KGHDR and CDR2 is SFDVKD in the germline V gene. CDR3 length: 15 amino acids. V gave up 9 bases and J gave up 3 bases, with 14 bases separating them.

This clone was detected only once. V usage is TRBV29-1 and J usage is TRBJ2-1; the D gene is possibly TRBD2 (5 bases). CDR3 length: 12 residues. Trimming shortened V by 3 bases and J by 7 bases, and 10 bases separated the two germline ends. From germline, CDR1 is SQVTM and CDR2 ANQGSEA. As DNA, the CDR3 is TGCAGCGTTGACGCGGGTTTGAATGAGCAGTTCTTC. Translation gives CSVDAGLNEQFF.

V and J are TRBV11-3 and TRBJ2-5, with no clear D. The CDR3 length is 13 residues. Germline assignment: CDR1 SGHNT and CDR2 YENEEA. Between the trimmed V and J ends, which lost 1 base and 0 bases, there was a span of 3 bases. The CDR3 spells CASSLGDQETQYF. CDR3 nucleotides: TGTGCCAGCAGCTTAGGAGACCAAGAGACCCAGTACTTC. Looking up the rest from reference TRBV11-3 and TRBJ2-5 gives the full variable domain: EAGVVQSPRYKIIEKKQPVAFWCNPISGHNTLYWYLQNLGQGPELLIRYENEEAVDDSQLPKDRFSAERLKGVDSTLKIQPAELGDSAVYLCASSLGDQETQYFGPGTRLLVL.

The chain combines TRBV4-2 with TRBJ2-7; 8 bases agree with TRBD2. This CDR3 is 15 amino acids long. The V gene end was trimmed by 0 bases and the J gene end by 5 bases; junction bases not matched to a gene: 6. In germline, CDR1 is LGHNA, CDR2 YNFKEQ. The CDR3 region has the DNA TGTGCCAGCAGCCAAGACGGACTAGCCTTCGACGAGCAGTACTTC. This encodes CASSQDGLAFDEQYF.

This clone was detected once. The rearrangement uses TRBV7-8 and TRBJ1-5, with D possibly TRBD1 on 5 matching bases. CDR3 length: 16 amino acids. Germline CDR1 and CDR2: SGHVS and FQNEAQ. The V gene lost 5 bases and the J gene lost 7 bases, with 21 bases spanning the gap. The CDR3, as DNA: TGTGCCAGCAGCCCCGAGCGGGGACTAACTGACCAGCCCCAGCATTTT. Its protein product is CASSPERGLTDQPQHF.

The chain couples TRBV6-6 to TRBJ1-2; 9 nucleotides line up with TRBD1. Germline V gene data show CDR1 as MNHNY and CDR2 as SVGAGI (reference sequence). Unmatched junction bases numbered 2, after V lost 6 bases and J lost 6 bases. The CDR3 is 12 amino acids. The CDR3 loop is CASSRQGDGYTF. The CDR3 DNA reads as TGTGCCAGCAGCAGACAGGGGGATGGCTACACCTTC.

The J gene is TRBJ1-5, the V gene TRBV3-1 (or the pseudogene TRBV3-2); 7 bases are shared with TRBD1. With V trimmed by 4 bases and J by 0 bases, 9 bases remained unmatched. The CDR3 is made up of 17 amino acids. Germline V gives CDR1 LGHDT, CDR2 YNNKEL (reference sequence). The CDR3 nucleotides are TGTGCCAGCAGCCCGGGGGACGACAGGGATAGCAATCAGCCCCAGCATTTT. The encoded protein is CASSPGDDRDSNQPQHF.

There are a few counts of this clone. The chain carries TRBV7-2 and TRBJ1-4, with D perhaps TRBD1 (5 bases). CDR1 and CDR2 from the germline V gene are SGHTA and FQGNSA. The CDR3 contains 15 residues. The ends were cut back, 8 bases at V and 8 bases at J, with 21 bases in the middle. CDR3 DNA: TGTGCCAGCGGCTATCGGGGGGGGGTAGAAGAAAAACTGTTTTTT. Translated, it gives CASGYRGGVEEKLFF.

A few counts support this clone. The genes are TRBV16 and TRBJ1-2, with D uncertain. Trimming pared 0 bases from V and 5 bases from J, leaving 10 bases between. Germline CDR1 KGHSY, CDR2 FQNENV. There are 14 residues in the CDR3. DNA of the CDR3: TGTGCCAGCAGCCAATCGGCTGGGAGGTATGGCTACACCTTC. Translated: CASSQSAGRYGYTF.